The 21 T cell receptor beta chains listed next were all sequenced from one sample in a study of cytomegalovirus exposure and HLA in healthy donors. The study ran its PCR with 60 Vbeta and 13 Jbeta primers. The data were produced by immunoSEQ multiplex PCR, yet TCRdb's version contains in-frame clones alone and is incomplete. The sample carries about 190,000 clones, around 73% recorded once. The sequenced sample consisted of PBMCs. These receptors originate from a woman in her twenties or thirties in good health and CMV-seropositive.

The chain employs TRBV7-2 and TRBJ1-6; perhaps TRBD1 as D (6 bases). The CDR3 totals 14 residues. V was clipped by 3 bases and J by 9 bases, with 12 bases between them. The germline gives CDR1 SGHTA, CDR2 FQGNSA. The CDR3 DNA sequence: TGTGCCAGCAGCTTCTACAGGGTTGCTTCACCCCTCCACTTT. Translated: CASSFYRVASPLHF.

J is TRBJ1-1 and V is TRBV7-3; 7 nucleotides match TRBD1. The germline V gene has CDR1 SGHTA and CDR2 FQGTGA. This CDR3 has 14 residues. V lost 4 bases, J lost 4 bases, and 6 bases stayed unmatched. DNA for the CDR3: TGTGCCAGCAGCTCGACAGGGATGGGCACTGAAGCTTTCTTT. It is translated as CASSSTGMGTEAFF.

V and J are TRBV10-3 and TRBJ2-2, with D possibly matching TRBD1 (5 bases). V lost 8 bases to trimming and J lost 3 bases, with 13 bases between them. There are 14 residues in the CDR3. Germline CDR1 reads ENHRY; CDR2 reads SYGVKD. The CDR3 DNA follows: TGTGCCATCCGAGCAGGGTATGACACCGGGGAGCTGTTTTTT. Amino acids: CAIRAGYDTGELFF.

This chain joins TRBV27 and TRBJ2-2; D ambiguous. The germline V gene encodes CDR1 MNHEY and CDR2 SMNVEV (reference sequence). This CDR3 region has 14 residues. V lost 5 bases, J lost 1 base, and 8 bases lay in between. The CDR3 DNA is TGTGCCAGCAGTGGGCGCTGGAACACCGGGGAGCTGTTTTTT. This gives the protein CASSGRWNTGELFF.

The CDR3 nucleotides read TGCGCCAGCAGCCCCAGGACAGACCCAATTAATGAAAAACTGTTTTTT. This gives the protein CASSPRTDPINEKLFF. The chain joins TRBV4-1 to TRBJ1-4; possible D gene TRBD1, 6 bases. V was trimmed by 4 bases and J by 4 bases, leaving 16 bases between them. Germline V CDR1 and CDR2: MGHRA, YSYEKL. CDR3 size: 16 residues.

This clone was observed a few times. V gene TRBV27 combines with J gene TRBJ1-2; TRBD1 matches 8 bases. The ends lost 4 bases at V and 3 bases at J; junction bases unmatched: 4. This CDR3 is 14 amino acids long. CDR1 and CDR2 (germline): MNHEY, SMNVEV (reference sequence). This CDR3 reads CASSWKQGDYGYTF. The CDR3 DNA is TGTGCCAGCAGTTGGAAACAGGGGGACTATGGCTACACCTTC.

This clone turned up a few times. CDR3 protein: CAAQGSASYEQYF. DNA of the CDR3: TGTGCAGCTCAGGGGTCCGCCTCCTACGAGCAGTACTTC. The genes are TRBV6-1 and TRBJ2-7; D is perhaps TRBD1 (6 bases). This CDR3 region has 13 residues. Germline-derived CDR1 and CDR2 are MNHNS and SASEGT.

The chain recombines TRBV6-5 with TRBJ1-2; 7 bases line up with TRBD1. V was pared by 8 bases and J by 7 bases, with 10 bases of the junction left unmatched. Germline V gene sequence: CDR1 MNHEY, CDR2 SVGAGI. This CDR3 contains 13 residues. The CDR3: CASSPRGYAGYTF. The CDR3 coding sequence is TGTGCCAGCTCCCCCAGGGGGTATGCTGGCTACACCTTC.

This clone appeared many times. This chain joins TRBV4-3 and TRBJ2-7; D unresolved. Looked up from germline, CDR1 is LGHNA and CDR2 is YSLEER. This CDR3 has 16 amino acids. The germline V and J ends were trimmed by 0 bases and 0 bases, with 12 bases remaining between them. DNA of the CDR3: TGCGCCAGCAGCCAAGAAGACTCCCCTAGCTCCTACGAGCAGTACTTC. Translated: CASSQEDSPSSYEQYF.

The rearrangement joins TRBV19 to TRBJ1-2, with D possibly matching TRBD1 (5 bases). The length of the CDR3 is 14 residues. The V and J ends lost 6 bases and 7 bases respectively, with 18 bases between them. Germline CDR1 is LNHDA and CDR2 is SQIVND (reference sequence). CDR3 nucleotides: TGTGCCAGTAGCACCCCCAGGGTAGTGAGTGGCTACACCTTC. Its translation: CASSTPRVVSGYTF.

This clone came up a few times. V gene TRBV5-1 combines with J gene TRBJ2-2; TRBD1 might be the D (5 bases). The V gene lost 4 bases and the J gene lost 1 base, with 11 bases spanning the gap. Germline CDR1 and CDR2: SGHRS and YFSETQ. The CDR3 sequence is 15 residues long. For the CDR3, the DNA is TGCGCCAGCAGCCCCCAGGGCAAGAACACCGGGGAGCTGTTTTTT. Translation gives CASSPQGKNTGELFF.

J is TRBJ2-1 and V is TRBV2; 7 nucleotides match TRBD1. Losses at the gene ends were 7 bases for V and 4 bases for J; bases not matched to a gene: 7. The CDR3 runs 14 residues. Germline V gives CDR1 SNHLY, CDR2 FYNNEI. CDR3 loop: CASTGQVAYNEQFF. CDR3 in DNA: TGTGCCAGCACTGGACAGGTAGCGTACAATGAGCAGTTCTTC. The full variable domain, rest sourced from reference TRBV2 and TRBJ2-1, is EPEVTQTPSHQVTQMGQEVILRCVPISNHLYFYWYRQILGQKVEFLVSFYNNEISEKSEIFDDQFSVERPDGSNFTLKIRSTKLEDSAMYFCASTGQVAYNEQFFGPGTRLTVL.

This chain connects TRBV10-3 to TRBJ2-7; 11 bases match TRBD1. Germline CDR1 ENHRY, CDR2 SYGVKD. This CDR3 contains 17 residues. V gave up 0 bases and J gave up 3 bases; unmatched junction bases: 7. The CDR3 region has the DNA TGTGCCATCAGTGAGTCCGGACAGGGGGCGTTCAACTACGAGCAGTACTTC. This gives the protein CAISESGQGAFNYEQYF.

V gene TRBV20-1 combines with J gene TRBJ2-1; D is ambiguous. V shed 3 bases and J shed 6 bases, with 6 bases lying between them. Germline V gene data show CDR1 as DFQATT and CDR2 as SNEGSKA (reference sequence). The CDR3 has 11 amino acids. CDR3 protein: CSASPRNEQFF. The DNA for the CDR3 is TGCAGTGCTAGTCCCCGCAATGAGCAGTTCTTC.

CDR3 DNA sequence: TGCAGCGGATCGCTACAGGTCCTCCAAGAGACCCAGTACTTC. Its protein is CSGSLQVLQETQYF. The chain is built from TRBV29-1 and TRBJ2-5, with TRBD1 as a possible D gene (5 bases). Deletions cut 7 bases from V and 1 base from J, with 16 bases between. Germline values: CDR1 SQVTM, CDR2 ANQGSEA. This CDR3 spans 14 amino acids.

The V gene is TRBV18, the J gene TRBJ1-6; D gene unclear. The V end was cut by 2 bases, the J end by 7 bases, with 15 bases between. Looked up from germline, CDR1 is KGHSH and CDR2 is LQKENI. The CDR3 length is 16 residues. The CDR3 region is CASSPFTLGENSPLHF. The CDR3 DNA sequence: TGTGCCAGCTCACCATTTACGTTAGGAGAGAATTCACCCCTCCACTTT. The variable domain in full, completed from reference TRBV18 and TRBJ1-6, reads NAGVMQNPRHLVRRRGQEARLRCSPMKGHSHVYWYRQLPEEGLKFMVYLQKENIIDESGMPKERFSAEFPKEGPSILRIQQVVRGDSAAYFCASSPFTLGENSPLHFGNGTRLTVT.

This chain links TRBV28 with TRBJ2-7; TRBD2 matches at 10 bases. Germline CDR1 reads MDHEN; CDR2 reads SYDVKM. With V trimmed by 5 bases and J by 7 bases, 11 bases remained unmatched. The CDR3 spans 15 residues. The CDR3 region is CASSPLLAGVGEQYF. Here the CDR3 DNA reads TGTGCCAGCAGTCCCCTGCTAGCGGGGGTGGGGGAGCAGTACTTC.

CDR3 in amino acids: CASSPSRGRDEKLFF. CDR3 DNA: TGTGCCAGCAGCCCCTCCCGAGGGAGGGATGAAAAACTGTTTTTT. The V call is TRBV4-2, the J call TRBJ1-4; D not resolved. Trimming shortened V by 4 bases and J by 6 bases, and 15 bases separated the two germline ends. Germline loops: CDR1 LGHNA, CDR2 YNFKEQ. CDR3 length: 15 amino acids.

This chain links TRBV5-1 with TRBJ1-5; D perhaps matches TRBD1 (5 bases). Germline loops: CDR1 SGHRS, CDR2 YFSETQ. The V end lost 4 bases, the J end lost 1 base, and 12 bases lay between the germline ends. The length of the CDR3 is 15 residues. The CDR3: CASSLYGGSNQPQHF. The CDR3 coding sequence is TGCGCCAGCAGCCTATACGGGGGGAGCAATCAGCCCCAGCATTTT.

The chain recombines TRBV5-6 with TRBJ1-1; 10 bases map to TRBD1. This CDR3 contains 16 residues. The germline gives CDR1 SGHDT, CDR2 YYEEEE. The J segment lost 4 bases and the V segment lost 4 bases, leaving 10 bases of the junction unmatched. CDR3 DNA sequence: TGTGCCAGCAGCACCATGGGGACAGGGGTCGGCACTGAAGCTTTCTTT. As protein: CASSTMGTGVGTEAFF.

The V call is TRBV10-3, the J call TRBJ2-3; D possibly corresponds to TRBD2 (5 bases). V lost 4 bases, J lost 4 bases, and 12 bases lay in between. CDR1 and CDR2 (germline): ENHRY, SYGVKD. The length of the CDR3 is 14 residues. The CDR3 sequence is CAISVGRGSDTQYF. The CDR3 DNA sequence: TGTGCCATCAGTGTTGGGAGAGGGTCAGATACGCAGTATTTT.